This T cell receptor (beta chain) appears in the sequencing data of a study of OX40 agonist ivuxolimab in advanced cancers. Patients with autoimmune history or systemic immunosuppression were excluded. The CDR3 length is 16 residues. The V end lost 8 bases, the J end lost 1 base, and 15 bases lay between the germline ends. The germline V gene encodes CDR1 SNHLY and CDR2 FYNNEI. TCRdb's table, derived via immunoSEQ multiplex PCR, lists solely in-frame clones and lacks some. Found here are tens of thousands of clones, 75% to 90% of them singletons; the top ten hold around 30%. The TCR originated in an adult with an advanced solid tumor such as melanoma, head and neck, liver or kidney cancer. The V gene is TRBV2, the J gene TRBJ2-6, with D perhaps matching TRBD2 (5 bases). Specimen: CD4+ or CD8+ T cells sorted from blood, collected in a trial of the OX40 agonist ivuxolimab. The CDR3 spells CASRETYLSGANVLTF. The DNA for the CDR3 is TGTGCCAGCCGGGAAACCTATCTATCTGGGGCCAACGTCCTGACTTTC.